This TCR beta chain appears in the sequencing data of a study of T cells in Graves' hyperthyroidism and ophthalmopathy. Study as a whole: Peripheral blood collection took place at initial diagnosis, before any treatment.

Whole-study findings and limits: Most thyroid clonotypes expanded above 0.001 appeared in blood too.

Uncontrolled infections, other autoimmune diseases, pregnancy or lactation led to exclusion of patients. RNA transcripts were the template for amplifying TCR beta CDR3 regions. With the HTBI primer set, the TCR CDR3 went through a first round of RT-PCR. TCRdb independently ran MiXCR on the multiplex PCR reads; one entry per CDR3 protein. The repertoire holds more than 500,000 distinct CDR3 sequences, about 16% seen once, with roughly 29% in the top ten. This clonotype was counted many times. Its antigen is as yet unknown. CDR3 length: 14 residues. The germline V gene has CDR1 LGHDT and CDR2 YNNKEL (reference sequence). V lost 2 bases to trimming and J lost 5 bases, with 13 bases between them.

Sequenced material: blood. The chain carries TRBV3-1 and TRBJ2-7, with D maybe TRBD1 (6 bases). This sequence originates from a young woman with Graves' ophthalmopathy. CDR3 sequence reads: CASSQRGQGNEQYF. The CDR3 region has the DNA TGTGCCAGCAGCCAAAGGGGCCAGGGGAACGAGCAGTACTTC.